The entry below describes one T cell receptor (beta chain). The antigen is unknown. The germline V gene has CDR1 SGHTA and CDR2 FQGNSA. The V end was cut by 3 bases, the J end by 3 bases, with 10 bases between. This CDR3 has 14 residues. The data derive from a study of T-cell reconstitution after alpha-beta-depleted transplantation in children. Overall study findings and caveats: Expanded graft clones numbering several hundred reportedly gave rise to alpha-beta T cells about two months after transplant. By one year post-transplant, T-cell counts and diversity largely arose from T cells that were newly produced.

A TCRbeta library incorporating unique molecular identifiers was prepared. From the PCR reads, TCRdb called clonotypes with MiXCR, one entry per CDR3 protein. The sample contains around 800,000 distinct CDR3 sequences, roughly 15% of which appear only once. The sequence was collected from a male patient younger than 18 who had a stem cell transplant for acute lymphoblastic leukemia, so the T cells may come from the graft donor. The rearrangement links TRBV7-2 to TRBJ2-3; D is perhaps TRBD2 (6 bases). This material consisted of PBMCs, mostly from graft donor cells, taken 360 days after TCRalphabeta/CD19-depleted stem cell transplant. This chain's CDR3 is CASSFLGLTDTQYF. In nucleotides, the CDR3 is TGTGCCAGCAGCTTCCTAGGACTAACAGATACGCAGTATTTT.